Below, 27 T cell receptor beta chains from the same sample are listed, as sequenced in a study of blood T cell repertoires in COVID-19. Clones were read by immunoSEQ multiplex PCR, and TCRdb kept only the in-frame ones, dropping some. This table has some 280,000 clones, around nine tenths appearing once. Sample: peripheral blood. The receptor set was obtained from an older woman with acute or convalescent COVID-19.

This chain joins TRBV7-2 and TRBJ1-2; a possible D gene is TRBD1 (5 bases). The V and J ends lost 2 bases and 1 base respectively, with 8 bases between them. This CDR3 is built from 14 residues. From germline, CDR1 is SGHTA and CDR2 FQGNSA. CDR3 protein: CASSLSQGNYGYTF. CDR3 bases: TGTGCCAGCAGCTTAAGTCAGGGTAACTATGGCTACACCTTC.

The chain links TRBV6-4 to TRBJ2-3; D unresolved. Germline V gene sequence: CDR1 MRHNA, CDR2 SNTAGT. V lost 2 bases and J lost 2, with 11 bases in between. The CDR3 is 15 amino acids. The CDR3 spells CASSDRYSPTDTQYF. The CDR3 coding sequence is TGTGCCAGCAGTGACCGATACTCCCCCACAGATACGCAGTATTTT.

The chain employs TRBV28 and TRBJ2-5; 11 nucleotides align to TRBD2. The CDR3 is 20 residues long. V dropped 6 bases and J dropped 3; count of bases not matched to a gene: 21. CDR1 is MDHEN and CDR2 is SYDVKM in the germline V gene. The CDR3 protein is CASRKLWGSGRAEGKETQYF. The CDR3 DNA sequence: TGTGCCAGCAGAAAATTATGGGGTAGCGGGAGGGCCGAGGGCAAAGAGACCCAGTACTTC.

This chain links TRBV6-5 with TRBJ1-4, with 7 bases matching TRBD1. Germline V gene lookup returns CDR1 MNHEY and CDR2 SVGAGI. This CDR3 is built from 13 residues. The trim removed 11 bases at V and 3 bases at J, leaving 6 bases unmatched. This CDR3 reads CAAGGLANEKLFF. CDR3 bases: TGTGCCGCAGGGGGACTCGCTAATGAAAAACTGTTTTTT.

The genes are TRBV29-1 and TRBJ2-1, with no clear D. Germline CDR1 SQVTM, CDR2 ANQGSEA. Between the trimmed V and J ends, which lost 7 bases and 2 bases, there was a span of 6 bases. This CDR3 region has 11 residues. The CDR3: CSGTAYNEQFF. The CDR3 region has the DNA TGCAGCGGTACAGCCTACAATGAGCAGTTCTTC.

V and J are TRBV7-2 and TRBJ2-3; 8 bases map to TRBD2. Germline lookup yields CDR1 SGHTA and CDR2 FQGNSA. CDR3 length equals 16 residues. J lost 3 bases, V lost 5 bases, and 10 bases had no gene match. Here the CDR3 reads CASSLDTGTRTDTQYF. The CDR3 DNA sequence: TGTGCCAGCAGCCTCGACACCGGGACTAGAACAGATACGCAGTATTTT.

The chain links TRBV6-1 to TRBJ2-5, with TRBD2 matching over 7 bases. V was clipped by 1 base and J by 5 bases; unmatched bases: 7. This CDR3 contains 15 residues. In germline, CDR1 is MNHNS, CDR2 SASEGT. CDR3 DNA: TGTGCCAGCAGTGAAGTGGGCGGGAGCTTGGAGACCCAGTACTTC. Protein sequence: CASSEVGGSLETQYF.

The rearrangement joins TRBV6-5 to TRBJ2-7, with D maybe TRBD1 (6 bases). Germline loops: CDR1 MNHEY, CDR2 SVGAGI. CDR3 length equals 11 residues. Trimming stripped 5 bases from V and 5 bases from J, with 7 bases between. The CDR3 is CASSQGHEQYF. CDR3 DNA: TGTGCCAGCAGTCAGGGGCACGAGCAGTACTTC.

The chain uses TRBV7-9 and TRBJ1-1; D not certain. The CDR3 covers 12 residues. Germline V gene data show CDR1 as SEHNR and CDR2 as FQNEAQ (reference sequence). V was cut by 1 base and J by 7 bases, with 7 bases left in between. The CDR3 region is CASSLVRGEAFF. The CDR3 nucleotides are TGTGCCAGCAGCTTAGTCCGAGGTGAAGCTTTCTTT.

Worth noting for this clone: Other DNA sequences in this sample translate to the same CDR3. The CDR3 here is CASSPGTGVYEQYF. CDR3 DNA: TGTGCCAGCAGCCCCGGGACAGGGGTATACGAGCAGTACTTC. The chain has TRBV27 and TRBJ2-7; 10 bases line up with TRBD1. Per the germline V gene, CDR1 is MNHEY and CDR2 is SMNVEV (reference sequence). The trim removed 6 bases at V and 4 bases at J, leaving 6 bases unmatched. This CDR3 is built from 14 residues.

This chain uses TRBV9 with TRBJ2-7, with 7 positions matching TRBD2. Germline V lookup: CDR1 SGDLS, CDR2 YYNGEE. V lost 0 bases, J lost 3 bases, and 6 bases stayed unmatched. CDR3 length: 15 amino acids. The CDR3 loop reads CASSVGREPLYEQYF. CDR3 in DNA: TGTGCCAGCAGCGTAGGGCGGGAGCCCCTCTACGAGCAGTACTTC.

This clone has only a few counts. The CDR3 bases are TGTGCCAGCAGCTTGGGAGGGCGCGACACCGGGGAGCTGTTTTTT. Its translation is CASSLGGRDTGELFF. The chain uses TRBV5-4 and TRBJ2-2, with D possibly being TRBD2 (5 bases). Germline V gene data show CDR1 as SGHNT and CDR2 as YYREEE (reference sequence). V was shortened by 0 bases and J by 3 bases, with 9 bases between the two germline ends. This CDR3 is built from 15 residues.

The chain recombines TRBV18 with TRBJ1-1, with a tentative D call TRBD1 (6 bases). Germline CDR1 is KGHSH and CDR2 is LQKENI. V lost 3 bases and J 5 bases, leaving 22 bases between the germline ends. The CDR3 length is 17 residues. CDR3 amino acids: CASSPITGRRLRTEAFF. DNA for the CDR3: TGTGCCAGCTCACCTATTACAGGGAGAAGGCTGCGGACTGAAGCTTTCTTT.

In its sample, this clone was seen once. At one end, the junction sequence differs from germline, possibly due to a read error. V and J are TRBV4-3 and TRBJ2-3; 10 nucleotides line up with TRBD2. CDR1 is LGHNA, CDR2 YSLEER, per germline. This CDR3 is 18 amino acids long. This CDR3 reads CASSHYPGSGGGTDTQYF. Here the CDR3 DNA reads TGCGCCAGCAGCCATTACCCGGGGAGCGGGGGGGGCACGGATACGCAGTATTTT.

V gene TRBV27 combines with J gene TRBJ1-5; D call uncertain. Trimming stripped 11 bases from V and 7 bases from J, with 12 bases between. Germline lookup yields CDR1 MNHEY and CDR2 SMNVEV (reference sequence). The CDR3 totals 11 residues. This chain's CDR3 is CASGERQPQHF. The CDR3 coding sequence is TGTGCCTCCGGCGAGAGGCAGCCCCAGCATTTT.

The chain has TRBV27 and TRBJ2-1; TRBD2 matches 8 bases. CDR3 size: 16 residues. Trimming cost V 0 bases and J 7 bases; bases outside gene matches: 8. Germline V gene lookup returns CDR1 MNHEY and CDR2 SMNVEV (reference sequence). Here the CDR3 reads CASSLSGLVGRNEQFF. CDR3 nucleotides: TGTGCCAGCAGTTTATCGGGACTAGTAGGGCGGAATGAGCAGTTCTTC.

The chain links TRBV4-3 to TRBJ2-1; the D gene is possibly TRBD1 (6 bases). Germline lookup yields CDR1 LGHNA and CDR2 YSLEER. V was shortened by 5 bases and J by 5 bases, with 16 bases between the two germline ends. The CDR3 covers 15 residues. CDR3 amino acids: CASSIGGTDNNEQFF. The CDR3 nucleotides read TGCGCCAGCAGCATTGGGGGCACCGACAACAATGAGCAGTTCTTC.

The chain is built from TRBV9 and TRBJ2-2, with 8 bases identical to TRBD2. The CDR3 runs 15 residues. Germline V CDR1 and CDR2: SGDLS, YYNGEE. The ends lost 4 bases at V and 7 bases at J; junction bases unmatched: 9. In DNA, the CDR3 is TGTGCCAGCAGCCTAGGACTAGCTGGGGACGGGGAGCTGTTTTTT. As protein: CASSLGLAGDGELFF.

The chain is built from TRBV21-1 and TRBJ1-6. TRBV21-1 has pseudogene status. The CDR3 runs to 13 residues. For the CDR3, the DNA is TGTGCCAGAGGGGGGGAATATAATTCACCCCTCCACTTT. This translates into CARGGEYNSPLHF.

Notes on this clone: Germline is not matched at one junction end, which may reflect a read error. The chain recombines TRBV6-6 with TRBJ1-1; the D gene is possibly TRBD1 (6 bases). There are 15 residues in the CDR3. Germline CDR1 MNHNY, CDR2 SVGAGI (reference sequence). CDR3 sequence: CASSYLGRRDTEAFF. As DNA, the CDR3 is TGTGCCAGCAGTTACCTCGGCCGCCGGGACACCGAAGCTTTCTTT.

J is TRBJ2-6 and V is TRBV13; possibly TRBD2 for D (5 bases). V lost 5 bases, J lost 12 bases, and 8 bases lay in between. Germline lookup yields CDR1 PRHDT and CDR2 FYEKMQ (reference sequence). This CDR3 has 11 residues. CDR3 residues: CASSPSGVLTF. The CDR3 DNA reads as TGTGCCAGCAGCCCCAGCGGCGTCCTGACTTTC.

V usage is TRBV11-2 and J usage is TRBJ1-1, with D uncertain. Germline CDR1 reads SGHAT; CDR2 reads FQNNGV. CDR3 length: 13 amino acids. V lost 1 base to trimming and J lost 4 bases, with 7 bases between them. The CDR3 nucleotides read TGTGCCAGCAGCTTAGGAACGGGCACTGAAGCTTTCTTT. Its protein is CASSLGTGTEAFF. Looking up the rest from reference TRBV11-2 and TRBJ1-1 gives the full variable domain: EAGVAQSPRYKIIEKRQSVAFWCNPISGHATLYWYQQILGQGPKLLIQFQNNGVVDDSQLPKDRFSAERLKGVDSTLKIQPAKLEDSAVYLCASSLGTGTEAFFGQGTRLTVV.

V is TRBV29-1 and J is TRBJ2-7; D perhaps matches TRBD1 (6 bases). Trimming took off 4 bases at V and 6 bases at J, with 10 bases between the two ends. In germline, CDR1 is SQVTM, CDR2 ANQGSEA. CDR3 length equals 11 residues. The chain's CDR3 is CSVARGSEQYF. DNA of the CDR3: TGCAGCGTTGCCAGGGGCAGCGAGCAGTACTTC.

The V gene is TRBV28, the J gene TRBJ2-5; 7 nucleotides line up with TRBD1. With 6 bases clipped from V and 2 bases from J, the junction kept 6 bases outside the gene matches. Germline CDR1 reads MDHEN; CDR2 reads SYDVKM. This CDR3 has 14 residues. CDR3 amino acids: CASRAGGRQETQYF. In DNA form, the CDR3 reads TGTGCCAGCAGGGCAGGGGGTCGACAAGAGACCCAGTACTTC.

The CDR3: CASSLQGAETEAFF. CDR3 sequence (DNA): TGCGCCAGCAGTCTACAGGGGGCGGAAACTGAAGCTTTCTTT. The gene calls are TRBV10-2 and TRBJ1-1, with 9 positions matching TRBD1. After removal of 5 bases from V and 5 bases from J, the junction contained 6 bases not matched to a gene. The CDR3 extends over 14 amino acids. CDR1 is WSHSY, CDR2 SAAADI, per germline.

The chain links TRBV27 to TRBJ2-5; 8 nucleotides align to TRBD2. Trimming cost V 5 bases and J 5 bases; bases outside gene matches: 19. Germline CDR1 reads MNHEY; CDR2 reads SMNVEV (reference sequence). This CDR3 has 18 residues. The CDR3 coding sequence is TGTGCCAGCAGTCCCTACATTTCCGGGAGGGTAATTGGGGAGACCCAGTACTTC. The encoded protein is CASSPYISGRVIGETQYF.

Points on this clone: Its ends do not fully match the called genes, so a read error is possible. This chain uses TRBV2 with TRBJ1-2, with D uncertain. The CDR3 extends over 13 amino acids. Germline V gene sequence: CDR1 SNHLY, CDR2 FYNNEI. Here the CDR3 reads CASIESPLYGYTF. DNA for the CDR3: TGTGCCAGCATTGAAAGCCCCCTCTATGGCTACACCTTC.